This TCR beta chain was found in a study of T cell changes during pregnancy in multiple sclerosis. Using immunoSEQ multiplex PCR, the repertoire was profiled, and TCRdb retains in-frame clones only, with some absent. The sample holds approximately 40,000 clones, almost 95% seen once. CDR3 length equals 21 residues. Germline CDR1 reads LNHDA; CDR2 reads SQIVND (reference sequence). J lost 0 bases, V lost 0 bases, and 15 bases had no gene match. Sequenced here: CD4+ T cells from peripheral blood mononuclear cells, sampled before pregnancy. The chain links TRBV19 to TRBJ1-5, with 9 bases identical to TRBD1. This clonotype was sampled from a female donor with multiple sclerosis, enrolled in a pregnancy study. The CDR3 sequence: CASSIDLQGALGTTSNQPQHF. The CDR3 DNA is TGTGCCAGTAGTATAGACCTACAGGGGGCGCTGGGTACGACTAGCAATCAGCCCCAGCATTTT.